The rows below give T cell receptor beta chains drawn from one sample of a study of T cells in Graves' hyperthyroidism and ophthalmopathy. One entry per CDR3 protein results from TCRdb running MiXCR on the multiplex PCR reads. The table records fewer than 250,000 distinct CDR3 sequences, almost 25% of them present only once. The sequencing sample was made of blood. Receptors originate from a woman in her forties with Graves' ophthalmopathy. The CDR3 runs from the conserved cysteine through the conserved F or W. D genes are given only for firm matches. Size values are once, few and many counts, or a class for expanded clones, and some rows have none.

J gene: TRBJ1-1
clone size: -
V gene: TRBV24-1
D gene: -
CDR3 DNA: TGTGCCACCAGTTACGGGTCGCGCCCTTCGAACACTGAAGCTTTCTTT
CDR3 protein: CATSYGSRPSNTEAFF

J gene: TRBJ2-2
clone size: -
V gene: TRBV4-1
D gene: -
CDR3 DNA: TGCGCCAGCAGCCAAGGGGTGGTCACCGGGGAGCTGTTTTTT
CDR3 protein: CASSQGVVTGELFF

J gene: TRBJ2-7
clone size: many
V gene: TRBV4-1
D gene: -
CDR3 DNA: TGCGCCAGCAGCCAACAGGGAGCCTACGAGCAGTACTTC
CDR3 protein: CASSQQGAYEQYF

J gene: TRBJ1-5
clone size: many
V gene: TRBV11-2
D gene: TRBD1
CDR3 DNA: TGTGCCAGCAGCTCATCCGGGACAGGGGGCAATCAGCCCCAGCATTTT
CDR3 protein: CASSSSGTGGNQPQHF

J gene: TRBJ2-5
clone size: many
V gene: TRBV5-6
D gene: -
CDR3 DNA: TGTGCCAGCAGCTTAGCAGCGGGAGAGACCCAGTACTTC
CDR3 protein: CASSLAAGETQYF

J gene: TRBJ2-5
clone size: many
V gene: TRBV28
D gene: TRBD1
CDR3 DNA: TGTGCCAGCACCCTTCCAGGGGGCGCCTGGGAGACCCAGTACTTC
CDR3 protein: CASTLPGGAWETQYF

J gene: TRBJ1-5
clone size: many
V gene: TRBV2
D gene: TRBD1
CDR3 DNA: TGTGCCAGCAGAGAAACAGGGGCCCGGATCAATCAGCCCCAGCATTTT
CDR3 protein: CASRETGARINQPQHF

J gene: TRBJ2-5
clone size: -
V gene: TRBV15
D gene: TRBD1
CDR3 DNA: TGTGCCACCAGCAGCCTAGGGACAGGGGGCCGGGAGACCCAGTACTTC
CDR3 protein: CATSSLGTGGRETQYF

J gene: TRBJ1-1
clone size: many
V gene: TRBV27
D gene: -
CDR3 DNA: TGTGCCAGCAGAATTAACAGGAACACTGAAGCTTTCTTT
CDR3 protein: CASRINRNTEAFF

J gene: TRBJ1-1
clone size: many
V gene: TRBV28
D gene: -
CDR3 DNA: TGTGCCAGCAGTTTAGGTGTTTCTGCCGACGGGGCTTTCTTT
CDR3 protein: CASSLGVSADGAFF

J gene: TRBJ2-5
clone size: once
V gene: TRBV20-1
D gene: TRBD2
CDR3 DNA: TGCAGTGCTAGAGGGACTAGCGGGAGCCCGGAAGAGACCCAGTACTTC
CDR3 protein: CSARGTSGSPEETQYF

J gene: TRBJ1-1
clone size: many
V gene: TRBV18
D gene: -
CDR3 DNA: TGTGCCAGCTCAGCTCAGGGAACGAACACTGAAGCTTTCTTT
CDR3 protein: CASSAQGTNTEAFF

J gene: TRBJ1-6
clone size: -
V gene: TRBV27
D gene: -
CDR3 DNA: TGTGCCAGCAGATCTTGGCAGGATGATTCACCCCTCCACTTT
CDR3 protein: CASRSWQDDSPLHF

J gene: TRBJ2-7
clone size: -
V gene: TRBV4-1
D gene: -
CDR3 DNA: TGCGCCAGCAGCCAAGATAACCCTAGCGCATCCAACGAGCAGTACTTC
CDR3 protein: CASSQDNPSASNEQYF

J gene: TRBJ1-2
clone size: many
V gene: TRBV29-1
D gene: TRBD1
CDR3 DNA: TGCAGCGTTTCCCCGGGACAGGGTCAAGGCTACACCTTC
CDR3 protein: CSVSPGQGQGYTF

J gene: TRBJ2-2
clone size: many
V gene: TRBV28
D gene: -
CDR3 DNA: TGTGCCAGCAGTTTTTACACCCCCCGCCCGGGAACCGGGGAGCTGTTTTTT
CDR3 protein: CASSFYTPRPGTGELFF

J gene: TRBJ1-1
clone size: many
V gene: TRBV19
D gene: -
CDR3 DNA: TGTGCCAGTAGTATCCGGGACGCTTGGACTGAAGCTTTCTTT
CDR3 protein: CASSIRDAWTEAFF

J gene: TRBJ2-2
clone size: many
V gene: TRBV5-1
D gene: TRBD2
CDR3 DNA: TGCGCCAGCAGCTATCCAATAGCGGGAGGTGGCGGGGAGCTGTTTTTT
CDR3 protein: CASSYPIAGGGGELFF

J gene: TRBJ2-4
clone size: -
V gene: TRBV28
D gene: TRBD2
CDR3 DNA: TGTGCCAGCAGTTTTGTTGTTCTTAGCGGGTCCAAAAACATTCAGTACTTC
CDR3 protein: CASSFVVLSGSKNIQYF

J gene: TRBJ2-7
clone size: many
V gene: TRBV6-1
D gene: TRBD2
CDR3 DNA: TGTGCCAGCAGTCAAGAGACTAGCGGCCCCTTCTACGAGCAGTACTTC
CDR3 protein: CASSQETSGPFYEQYF

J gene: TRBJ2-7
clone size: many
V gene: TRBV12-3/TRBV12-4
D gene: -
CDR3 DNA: TGTGCCAGCAGTTTCGGCAGCAACTACGAGCAGTACTTC
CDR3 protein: CASSFGSNYEQYF

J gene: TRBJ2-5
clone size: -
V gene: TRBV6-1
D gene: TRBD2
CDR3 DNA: TGTGCCAGCAGTGCCAGGGGACTAGCGGGAGGAGAGACCCAGTACTTC
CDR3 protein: CASSARGLAGGETQYF

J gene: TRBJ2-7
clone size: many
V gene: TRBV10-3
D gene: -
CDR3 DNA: TGTGCCATCAGGCCAGTGGACTCCTACGAGCAGTACTTC
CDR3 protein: CAIRPVDSYEQYF

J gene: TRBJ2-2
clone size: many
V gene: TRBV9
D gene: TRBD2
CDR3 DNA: TGTGCCAGCAGCGTTCGGGCTAGCGGAGACCACACCGGGGAGCTGTTTTTT
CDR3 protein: CASSVRASGDHTGELFF

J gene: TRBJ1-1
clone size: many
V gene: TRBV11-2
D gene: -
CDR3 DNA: TGTGCCAGCAGCCGAACTTCCACTGAAGCTTTCTTT
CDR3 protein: CASSRTSTEAFF

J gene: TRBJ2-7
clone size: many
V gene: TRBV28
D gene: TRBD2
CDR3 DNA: TGTGCCAGCAGCGAGGTGACTAGCGGGACCGACGAGCAGTACTTC
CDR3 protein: CASSEVTSGTDEQYF

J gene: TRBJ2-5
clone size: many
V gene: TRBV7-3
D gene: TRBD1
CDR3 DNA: TGTGCCAGCAGCTCCGGCACAGGGGGCGCCGAGACCCAGTACTTC
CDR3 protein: CASSSGTGGAETQYF

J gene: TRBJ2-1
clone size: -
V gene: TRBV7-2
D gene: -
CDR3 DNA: TGTGCCAGCAGCCTCACATTAGAGCAGTTCTTC
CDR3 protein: CASSLTLEQFF

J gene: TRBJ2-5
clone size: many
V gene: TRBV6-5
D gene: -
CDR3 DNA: TGTGCCAGCAGTTACCGAACAACTTCTGACCAGTACTTC
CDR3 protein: CASSYRTTSDQYF

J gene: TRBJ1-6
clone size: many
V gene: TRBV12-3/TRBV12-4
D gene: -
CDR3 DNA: TGTGCCAGCAGCCCGCTAGGGGGTTATGGTGCTGGTTCACCCCTCCACTTT
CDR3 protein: CASSPLGGYGAGSPLHF

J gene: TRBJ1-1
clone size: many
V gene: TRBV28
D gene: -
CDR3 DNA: TGTGCCAGCAGCTTCTCTACCAAGGGACGGATTAACACTGAAGCTTTCTTT
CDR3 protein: CASSFSTKGRINTEAFF

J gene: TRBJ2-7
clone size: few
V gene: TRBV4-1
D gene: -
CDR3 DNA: TGCGCCAGCAGCCCAGGAGGAGACCCCTACGAGCAGTACTTC
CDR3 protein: CASSPGGDPYEQYF

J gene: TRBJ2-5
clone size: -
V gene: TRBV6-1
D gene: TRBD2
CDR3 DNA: TGTGCCAGCAGACTGGGACTAACGCTTGAGACCCAGTACTTC
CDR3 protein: CASRLGLTLETQYF

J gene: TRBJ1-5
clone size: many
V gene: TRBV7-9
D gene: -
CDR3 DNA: TGTGCCAGCAGCGAACAGGGTCAGCCCCAGCATTTT
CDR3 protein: CASSEQGQPQHF

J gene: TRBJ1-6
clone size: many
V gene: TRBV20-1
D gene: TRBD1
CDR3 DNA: TGCAGTGCTTTGGACAGGGGGAATTCACCCCTCCACTTT
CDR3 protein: CSALDRGNSPLHF

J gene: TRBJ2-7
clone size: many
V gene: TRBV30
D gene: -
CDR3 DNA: TGTGCCTGGAGTGTGGGGGGCTTGAAGGAGCAGTACTTC
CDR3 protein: CAWSVGGLKEQYF

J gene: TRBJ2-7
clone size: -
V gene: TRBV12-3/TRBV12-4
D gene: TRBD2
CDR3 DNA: TGTGCCAGCAGTTTTACCGGGACTAGCGCGCCTGAGCAGTACTTC
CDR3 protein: CASSFTGTSAPEQYF

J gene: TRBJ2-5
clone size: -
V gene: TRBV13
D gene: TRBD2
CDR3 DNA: TGTGCCAGCAGTTCCCGGCTAGCGGGAATACAAGAGACCCAGTACTTC
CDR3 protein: CASSSRLAGIQETQYF

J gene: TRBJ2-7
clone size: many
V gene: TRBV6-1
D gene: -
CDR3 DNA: TGTGCCAGCAGTGAAGCCCCGCTGGATAGGAGGACGAACTCCTACGAGCAGTACTTC
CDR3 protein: CASSEAPLDRRTNSYEQYF

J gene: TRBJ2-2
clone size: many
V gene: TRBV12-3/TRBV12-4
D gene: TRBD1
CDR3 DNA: TGTGCCAGCAGGGGGACAGCCGGGGAGCTGTTTTTT
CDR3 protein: CASRGTAGELFF

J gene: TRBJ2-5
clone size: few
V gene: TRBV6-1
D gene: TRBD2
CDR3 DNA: TGTGCCAGCACTCCCCAACTAGCGGGAGGGGGAGAGACCCAGTACTTC
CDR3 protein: CASTPQLAGGGETQYF